The sample holds many counts of the clone carrying this T cell receptor beta chain. This entry comes from a study of T cell responses to AZD1222 COVID-19 vaccine. Profiled with immunoSEQ multiplex PCR; TCRdb holds only in-frame clones, not every one. The repertoire holds more than 95,000 clones, with roughly 82% as singletons. Germline CDR1 KGHSH, CDR2 LQKENI. V shed 1 base and J shed 0 bases, with 10 bases lying between them. This CDR3 comprises 15 residues. This receptor was identified in an adult in good health. The sequenced sample was peripheral blood, obtained on day 0 of AZD1222 vaccination. This chain connects TRBV18 to TRBJ2-7; the D gene could be TRBD1 or TRBD2 (5 bases each). In DNA, the CDR3 is TGTGCCAGCTCACCACGGTGGGACGGCTCCTACGAGCAGTACTTC. This sequence encodes CASSPRWDGSYEQYF.